The sequence of this TCR beta chain was determined in a study of blood T cell repertoires in COVID-19. Study at large: The analysed material was cDNA or gDNA that came from T cells, B-cell-depleted T cells, or PBMCs.

CDR1 and CDR2 (germline): SEHNR, FQNEAQ (reference sequence). The CDR3 has 16 residues. V trimming: 5 bases; J trimming: 5 bases; junction bases outside the gene matches: 9. Original methodology: Amplifying reference gene primers gave estimates of nucleated cell counts. Using immunoSEQ multiplex PCR, the repertoire was profiled, and TCRdb retains in-frame clones only, with some absent. Clonal size and the V and J genes are those of that table, whereas D and trimming came from the DNA. The data show approximately 150,000 clones, approximately 80% seen once. This clone has just a few counts. The J gene is TRBJ1-6, the V gene TRBV7-9, with 7 bases lining up with TRBD1. Sequencing was performed on peripheral blood. The receptor was isolated from a woman in her fifties or sixties with acute or convalescent COVID-19. DNA of the CDR3: TGTGCCAGCAGCCCCGATTGGACAGGTCATAATTCACCCCTCCACTTT. Its protein is CASSPDWTGHNSPLHF.